Described below is a single T cell receptor beta chain sequence and its context. V was trimmed by 3 bases and J by 8 bases, leaving 10 bases between them. CDR1 is KGHSH and CDR2 is LQKENI in the germline V gene. The CDR3 covers 12 residues. The data were taken from a study of technical replicates of blood from a few donors. Clones were sequenced by immunoSEQ multiplex PCR, and TCRdb holds only the in-frame ones, with some missing. In the table there are 60,000 to 90,000 clones, roughly 96% of which are singletons. The clonotype comes from a human donor in good health. The chain carries TRBV18 and TRBJ1-1; TRBD1 is a possible D gene (6 bases). Sequencing input: T cells isolated from PBMCs. The CDR3 DNA sequence: TGTGCCAGCTCACCTCCAGGGGCCGAAGCTTTCTTT. It encodes CASSPPGAEAFF.